This T cell receptor (beta chain) was retrieved from a study of T cell repertoires in cytomegalovirus infection. At the level of the study: Recently identified HLA-C-restricted CMV epitopes and well-studied HLA-B-restricted CMV epitopes were used by the study. Study results and limitations: CMV-specific HLA-C-restricted TCR beta clonotypes dominated the ex vivo response.

This clonotype was detected only a few times. Its specificity is not known. The CDR3 sequence is 14 residues long. CDR1 and CDR2 (germline): DFQATT, SNEGSKA (reference sequence). V gave up 0 bases and J gave up 1 base, with 10 bases separating them. TCRdb re-analysed the reads in MiXCR, keeping a single row per CDR3 protein. The profile covers some 920,000 distinct CDR3 sequences, with under 40% appearing a single time and about an eighth taken by the ten largest. This chain connects TRBV20-1 to TRBJ2-7, with D unclear. This clonotype originated in a human donor in good health (CMV status not recorded). Some clones in this sample may be carry-over from other donors' samples. Sequences were derived from cultured CD8+ T cells from PBMCs, sampled from culture after CMV antigen stimulation. This chain's CDR3 is CSARDQARSYEQYF. CDR3 nucleotide sequence: TGCAGTGCTAGAGATCAGGCCCGATCCTACGAGCAGTACTTC.